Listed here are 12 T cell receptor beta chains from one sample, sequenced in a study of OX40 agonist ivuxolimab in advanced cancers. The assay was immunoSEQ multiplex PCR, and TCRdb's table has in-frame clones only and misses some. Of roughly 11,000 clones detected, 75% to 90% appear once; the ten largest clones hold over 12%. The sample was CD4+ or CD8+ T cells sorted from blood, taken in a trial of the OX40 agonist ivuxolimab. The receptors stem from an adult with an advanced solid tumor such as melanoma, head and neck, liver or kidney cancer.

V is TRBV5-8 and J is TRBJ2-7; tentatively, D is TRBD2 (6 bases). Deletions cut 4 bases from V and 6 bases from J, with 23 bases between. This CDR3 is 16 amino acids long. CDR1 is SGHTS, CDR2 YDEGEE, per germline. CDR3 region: CASSPPQGRNGGEQYF. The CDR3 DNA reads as TGTGCCAGCAGCCCCCCGCAAGGACGGAACGGGGGCGAGCAGTACTTC.

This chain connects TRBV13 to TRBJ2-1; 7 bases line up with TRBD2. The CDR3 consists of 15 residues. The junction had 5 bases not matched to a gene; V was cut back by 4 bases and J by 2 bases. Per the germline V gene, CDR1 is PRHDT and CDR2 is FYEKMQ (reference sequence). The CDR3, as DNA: TGTGCCAGCAGCTCACGGGAGGAGACCTACAATGAGCAGTTCTTC. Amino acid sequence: CASSSREETYNEQFF.

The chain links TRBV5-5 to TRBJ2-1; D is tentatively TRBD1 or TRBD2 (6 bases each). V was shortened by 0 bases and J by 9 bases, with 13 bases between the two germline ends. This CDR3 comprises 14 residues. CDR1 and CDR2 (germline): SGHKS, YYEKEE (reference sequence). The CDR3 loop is CASSLANREAEQFF. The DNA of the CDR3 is TGTGCCAGCAGCTTGGCGAACAGGGAGGCTGAGCAGTTCTTC.

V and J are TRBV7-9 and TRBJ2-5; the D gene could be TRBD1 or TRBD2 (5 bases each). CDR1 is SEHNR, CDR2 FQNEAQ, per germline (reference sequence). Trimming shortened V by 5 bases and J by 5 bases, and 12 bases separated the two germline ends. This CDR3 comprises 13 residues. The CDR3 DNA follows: TGTGCCAGCAGCCCTAACTGGGGGGAGACCCAGTACTTC. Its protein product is CASSPNWGETQYF.

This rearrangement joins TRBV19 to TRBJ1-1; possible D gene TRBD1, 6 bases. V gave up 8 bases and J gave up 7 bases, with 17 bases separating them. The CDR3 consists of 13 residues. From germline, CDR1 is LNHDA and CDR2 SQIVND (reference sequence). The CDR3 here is CASSGGRAFEAFF. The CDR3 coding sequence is TGTGCCAGTTCGGGGGGCCGGGCATTTGAAGCTTTCTTT. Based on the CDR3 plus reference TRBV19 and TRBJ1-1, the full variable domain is DGGITQSPKYLFRKEGQNVTLSCEQNLNHDAMYWYRQDPGQGLRLIYYSQIVNDFQKGDIAEGYSVSREKKESFPLTVTSAQKNPTAFYLCASSGGRAFEAFFGQGTRLTVV.

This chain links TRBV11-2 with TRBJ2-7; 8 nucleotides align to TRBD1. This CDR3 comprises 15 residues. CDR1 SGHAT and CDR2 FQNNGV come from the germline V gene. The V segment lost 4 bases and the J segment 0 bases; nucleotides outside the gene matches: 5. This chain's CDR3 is CASSWTGSVSYEQYF. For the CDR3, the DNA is TGTGCCAGCAGCTGGACAGGGTCAGTCTCCTACGAGCAGTACTTC.

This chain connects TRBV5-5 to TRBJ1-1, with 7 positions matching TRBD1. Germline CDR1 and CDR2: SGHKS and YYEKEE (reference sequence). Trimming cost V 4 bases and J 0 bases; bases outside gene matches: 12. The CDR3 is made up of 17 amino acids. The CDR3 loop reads CASSLRGPEYLNTEAFF. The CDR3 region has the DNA TGTGCCAGCAGCCTGAGGGGGCCTGAATACCTGAACACTGAAGCTTTCTTT.

CDR3 coding DNA: TGCAGCGTTGCGGACAGCTCCTACGAGCAGTACTTC. Translating gives CSVADSSYEQYF. This chain uses TRBV29-1 with TRBJ2-7, with TRBD1 as a possible D gene (6 bases). V was shortened by 4 bases and J by 0 bases, with 7 bases between the two germline ends. The CDR3 is 12 residues long. Germline V gene sequence: CDR1 SQVTM, CDR2 ANQGSEA.

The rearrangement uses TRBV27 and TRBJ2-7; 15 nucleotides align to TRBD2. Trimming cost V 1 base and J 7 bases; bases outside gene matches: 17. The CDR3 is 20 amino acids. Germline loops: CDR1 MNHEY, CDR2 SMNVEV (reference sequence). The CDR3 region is CASSLWAPGLAGGPLGEQYF. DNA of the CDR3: TGTGCCAGCAGTTTATGGGCCCCGGGACTAGCGGGAGGACCATTAGGGGAGCAGTACTTC.

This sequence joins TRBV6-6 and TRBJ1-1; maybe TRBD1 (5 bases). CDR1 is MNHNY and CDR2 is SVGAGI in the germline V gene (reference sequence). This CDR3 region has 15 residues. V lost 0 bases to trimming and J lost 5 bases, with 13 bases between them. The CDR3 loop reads CASSYSGRVGTEAFF. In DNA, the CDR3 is TGTGCCAGCAGTTACTCCGGCAGGGTAGGGACTGAAGCTTTCTTT.

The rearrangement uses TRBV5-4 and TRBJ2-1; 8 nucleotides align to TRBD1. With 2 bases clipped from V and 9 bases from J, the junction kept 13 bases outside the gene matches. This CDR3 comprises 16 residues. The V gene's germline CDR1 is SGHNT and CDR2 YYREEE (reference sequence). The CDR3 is CASSLGWGQVATEQFF. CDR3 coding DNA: TGTGCCAGCAGCTTAGGGTGGGGACAGGTGGCGACTGAGCAGTTCTTC.

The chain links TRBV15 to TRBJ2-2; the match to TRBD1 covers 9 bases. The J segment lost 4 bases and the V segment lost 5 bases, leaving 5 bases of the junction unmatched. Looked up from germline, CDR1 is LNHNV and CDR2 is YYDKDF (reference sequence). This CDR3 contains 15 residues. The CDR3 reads CATSEGQGFTGELFF. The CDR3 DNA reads TGTGCCACCAGCGAGGGACAGGGCTTCACCGGGGAGCTGTTTTTT.